Described below is a single T cell receptor beta chain sequence and its context. The V and J ends lost 4 bases and 5 bases, in that order; junction bases with no gene match: 12. In germline, CDR1 is KGHDR, CDR2 SFDVKD. The CDR3 has 17 residues. This specimen belongs to a study of Ad26.COV2.S vaccination and SARS-CoV-2 variants. Measured with immunoSEQ multiplex PCR; TCRdb has only the in-frame clones, and not every one. The table lists around 370,000 clones, about 85% of them singletons. As to treatment: 15 to 20 received Ad26.COV2.S at low or high dose, single or two shots; about 5 received placebo; per-sample allocation not given. Samples analyzed were those drawn on day 63 after the first vaccine or placebo injection.

V gene TRBV24-1 combines with J gene TRBJ2-1; 8 positions agree with TRBD2. This TCR was recovered from a person between 18 and 59 years old who received the Ad26.COV2.S COVID-19 vaccine or a placebo. The sequencing used peripheral blood, collected in a trial of Ad26.COV2.S vaccine versus placebo. The CDR3 sequence is CATSDPPGLGVDNEQFF. The CDR3 bases are TGTGCCACCAGTGACCCACCGGGACTAGGAGTAGACAATGAGCAGTTCTTC.